This is a list of T cell receptor beta chains from one sample in a study of cytomegalovirus exposure and HLA in healthy donors. Generated by immunoSEQ multiplex PCR, the TCRdb table keeps only in-frame clones and is missing some. The sample yields approximately 190,000 clones, around 83% seen once. Sequencing was done on a sample of PBMCs. These receptors were collected from a woman under 30 in good health and CMV-seronegative. Each CDR3 is given with its conserved first and last residue. D genes are given only for firm matches. Part of the rows lack a size; the others show once, few, many or a class for expanded clones.

clone size: NA
V gene: TRBV6-1
J gene: TRBJ1-2
D gene: TRBD1
CDR3 DNA: TGTGCCAGCAGTGAGACAGGGTATGGCTACACCTTC
CDR3 protein: CASSETGYGYTF

clone size: NA
V gene: TRBV2
J gene: TRBJ2-1
D gene: TRBD2
CDR3 DNA: TGTGCCAGCAGTGGTTTTAGCGGGAGGGCCTACAATGAGCAGTTCTTC
CDR3 protein: CASSGFSGRAYNEQFF

clone size: NA
V gene: TRBV5-4
J gene: TRBJ2-3
D gene: TRBD1
CDR3 DNA: TGTGCCAGCAGCCCGGGACAGGCAGGAGATACGCAGTATTTT
CDR3 protein: CASSPGQAGDTQYF

clone size: NA
V gene: TRBV6-1
J gene: TRBJ2-7
D gene: TRBD2
CDR3 DNA: TGTGCCAGCAGTGGGCAGCGGGAGCCCGACGAGCAGTACTTC
CDR3 protein: CASSGQREPDEQYF

clone size: NA
V gene: TRBV29-1
J gene: TRBJ2-1
D gene: NA
CDR3 DNA: TGCAGCGTTGCGAGCTACAATGAGCAGTTCTTC
CDR3 protein: CSVASYNEQFF

clone size: NA
V gene: TRBV10-3
J gene: TRBJ2-7
D gene: NA
CDR3 DNA: TGTGCCATCAGTGAGGGGGCCACCTACGAGCAGTACTTC
CDR3 protein: CAISEGATYEQYF

clone size: NA
V gene: TRBV27
J gene: TRBJ2-3
D gene: TRBD2
CDR3 DNA: TGTGCCAGCATCCCGACTAGCGGGAGGGTGGGCACAGATACGCAGTATTTT
CDR3 protein: CASIPTSGRVGTDTQYF

clone size: NA
V gene: TRBV6-1
J gene: TRBJ1-6
D gene: NA
CDR3 DNA: TGTGCCAGCAGCGCAGATGGGGCCCTTCCCACCCTCCACTTT
CDR3 protein: CASSADGALPTLHF

clone size: NA
V gene: TRBV6-5
J gene: TRBJ2-3
D gene: NA
CDR3 DNA: TGTGCCAGCAGTTACTCGTCGACTAGGGTAGATACGCAGTATTTT
CDR3 protein: CASSYSSTRVDTQYF

clone size: NA
V gene: TRBV28
J gene: TRBJ2-7
D gene: TRBD1
CDR3 DNA: TGTGCCAGTTCCGATCCGGGACAGGGACCCTACGAGCAGTACTTC
CDR3 protein: CASSDPGQGPYEQYF

clone size: NA
V gene: TRBV7-9
J gene: TRBJ1-4
D gene: NA
CDR3 DNA: TGTGCCAGCAGCCCGGGGTTATTTCCAACTAATGAAAAACTGTTTTTT
CDR3 protein: CASSPGLFPTNEKLFF

clone size: NA
V gene: TRBV6-7
J gene: TRBJ2-7
D gene: NA
CDR3 DNA: TGTGCCAGCAGTTACTCGATTACAGGCCCCTACGAGCAGTACTTC
CDR3 protein: CASSYSITGPYEQYF

clone size: NA
V gene: TRBV27
J gene: TRBJ1-6
D gene: TRBD1
CDR3 DNA: TGTGCCAGCAGTCTGACAGGGAACTCCTATAATTCACCCCTCCACTTT
CDR3 protein: CASSLTGNSYNSPLHF

clone size: NA
V gene: TRBV28
J gene: TRBJ1-5
D gene: TRBD1
CDR3 DNA: TGTGCCAGCAGTAGAACCGGGACAGGGGTGGAGGGCCATCAGCCCCAGCATTTT
CDR3 protein: CASSRTGTGVEGHQPQHF

clone size: NA
V gene: TRBV7-8
J gene: TRBJ2-5
D gene: NA
CDR3 DNA: TGTGCCAGCAGCTTAGACGGGTACCAAGAGACCCAGTACTTC
CDR3 protein: CASSLDGYQETQYF

clone size: once
V gene: TRBV4-2
J gene: TRBJ2-5
D gene: TRBD2
CDR3 DNA: TGTGCCAGCAGCGGTAGACTAGCGGGAGGAGGTGACCAAGAGACCCAGTACTTC
CDR3 protein: CASSGRLAGGGDQETQYF

clone size: NA
V gene: TRBV10-1
J gene: TRBJ1-2
D gene: NA
CDR3 DNA: TGCGCCAGCAGGGAAACAGGGTTCGCTGGCTACACCTTC
CDR3 protein: CASRETGFAGYTF

clone size: few
V gene: TRBV11-2
J gene: TRBJ2-3
D gene: NA
CDR3 DNA: TGTGCCAGCAGTTCGACTCCTCGGGATACGCAGTATTTT
CDR3 protein: CASSSTPRDTQYF

clone size: NA
V gene: TRBV7-9
J gene: TRBJ1-2
D gene: TRBD1
CDR3 DNA: TGTGCCAGCAGCAGTGGACAGGGGAGTACCTATGGCTACACCTTC
CDR3 protein: CASSSGQGSTYGYTF

clone size: NA
V gene: TRBV10-2
J gene: TRBJ2-5
D gene: TRBD2
CDR3 DNA: TGCGCCAGCAGTGGGGGCGGGGGGTCAGGAGGGACCCAGTACTTC
CDR3 protein: CASSGGGGSGGTQYF

clone size: NA
V gene: TRBV27
J gene: TRBJ2-1
D gene: NA
CDR3 DNA: TGTGCCAGCAGTCGGAGCGGAACTACCTACAATGAGCAGTTCTTC
CDR3 protein: CASSRSGTTYNEQFF

clone size: NA
V gene: TRBV6-5
J gene: TRBJ2-3
D gene: NA
CDR3 DNA: TGTGCCAGTCAAATCTCCCCGACAGCCACAGATACGCAGTATTTT
CDR3 protein: CASQISPTATDTQYF

clone size: NA
V gene: TRBV6-5
J gene: TRBJ2-2
D gene: TRBD1
CDR3 DNA: TGTGCCAGCAGTTACCGCGGGACAGGGGCCACCGGGGAGCTGTTTTTT
CDR3 protein: CASSYRGTGATGELFF

clone size: NA
V gene: TRBV6-5
J gene: TRBJ1-1
D gene: TRBD1
CDR3 DNA: TGTGCCAGCAGTTCGACAGGGGAGAACACTGAAGCTTTCTTT
CDR3 protein: CASSSTGENTEAFF

clone size: NA
V gene: TRBV5-4
J gene: TRBJ2-7
D gene: TRBD2
CDR3 DNA: TGTGCCAGCAGCCCCCAACGGGCCCGACGGGAGGGCGAGCAGTACTTC
CDR3 protein: CASSPQRARREGEQYF

clone size: NA
V gene: TRBV11-2
J gene: TRBJ1-1
D gene: NA
CDR3 DNA: TGTGCCAGCAGCCCTGGGGCGGCGCGGCTGAACACTGAAGCTTTCTTT
CDR3 protein: CASSPGAARLNTEAFF

clone size: NA
V gene: TRBV7-2
J gene: TRBJ2-5
D gene: TRBD2
CDR3 DNA: TGTGCCAGCAGCTTAGCCCCGGGACTAGACCAAGAGACCCAGTACTTC
CDR3 protein: CASSLAPGLDQETQYF

clone size: NA
V gene: TRBV2
J gene: TRBJ2-1
D gene: TRBD2
CDR3 DNA: TGTGCCAGCAGTATCTTACCCGGGACTAGCGGGAGTATCCATTCCTACAATGAGCAGTTCTTC
CDR3 protein: CASSILPGTSGSIHSYNEQFF

clone size: NA
V gene: TRBV5-6
J gene: TRBJ2-7
D gene: TRBD1
CDR3 DNA: TGTGCCAGCAGCCCGGGGACAGGAGCCTACGAGCAGTACTTC
CDR3 protein: CASSPGTGAYEQYF

clone size: NA
V gene: TRBV28
J gene: TRBJ2-7
D gene: TRBD1
CDR3 DNA: TGTGCCAGCCTCAAAAGGACAGGGGGTCCTGAGCAGTACTTC
CDR3 protein: CASLKRTGGPEQYF

clone size: NA
V gene: TRBV11-2
J gene: TRBJ1-6
D gene: NA
CDR3 DNA: TGTGCCAGCAGCTTAGACCGGGGTTCACCCCTCCACTTT
CDR3 protein: CASSLDRGSPLHF

clone size: NA
V gene: TRBV30
J gene: TRBJ2-2
D gene: NA
CDR3 DNA: TGTGCCTGGAGTACAAGGAACACCGGGGAGCTGTTTTTT
CDR3 protein: CAWSTRNTGELFF

clone size: NA
V gene: TRBV19
J gene: TRBJ2-7
D gene: TRBD1
CDR3 DNA: TGTGCCAGTACCGCGGGGACAGGGGGTTTTTACGAGCAGTACTTC
CDR3 protein: CASTAGTGGFYEQYF

clone size: NA
V gene: TRBV7-2
J gene: TRBJ1-2
D gene: NA
CDR3 DNA: TGTGCCAGCAGCCCCGACATGTACTATGGCTACACCTTC
CDR3 protein: CASSPDMYYGYTF

clone size: NA
V gene: TRBV7-2
J gene: TRBJ2-5
D gene: NA
CDR3 DNA: TGTGCCAGCAGCTTTGAGGGACTTCCCAGGGAGACCCAGTACTTC
CDR3 protein: CASSFEGLPRETQYF

clone size: NA
V gene: TRBV2
J gene: TRBJ1-1
D gene: TRBD1
CDR3 DNA: TGTGCCAGCAGTGTAGAGACAGGGAACGCTTTCTTT
CDR3 protein: CASSVETGNAFF

clone size: NA
V gene: TRBV7-9
J gene: TRBJ2-3
D gene: TRBD2
CDR3 DNA: TGTGCCAGCAGCTTACCTGGTCTAGCGGGGGCTAGCACAGATACGCAGTATTTT
CDR3 protein: CASSLPGLAGASTDTQYF

clone size: NA
V gene: TRBV19
J gene: TRBJ2-5
D gene: NA
CDR3 DNA: TGTGCCAGTAGTATCCGGGACTCAGAGACCCAGTACTTC
CDR3 protein: CASSIRDSETQYF

clone size: NA
V gene: TRBV5-6
J gene: TRBJ2-3
D gene: NA
CDR3 DNA: TGTGCCAGCAGCCTCGGGGGCACAGATACGCAGTATTTT
CDR3 protein: CASSLGGTDTQYF

clone size: NA
V gene: TRBV6-1
J gene: TRBJ1-1
D gene: NA
CDR3 DNA: TGTGCCAGCAGTGGAATCAGGGTGGCGAGCGCTGAAGCTTTCTTT
CDR3 protein: CASSGIRVASAEAFF

clone size: NA
V gene: TRBV10-3
J gene: TRBJ1-5
D gene: NA
CDR3 DNA: TGTGCCATCAGTGTATTAGTTAGCAATCAGCCCCAGCATTTT
CDR3 protein: CAISVLVSNQPQHF

clone size: NA
V gene: TRBV28
J gene: TRBJ1-5
D gene: TRBD1
CDR3 DNA: TGTACCTCCGGGACAGGCCTCAATCAGCCCCAGCATTTT
CDR3 protein: CTSGTGLNQPQHF

clone size: once
V gene: TRBV29-1
J gene: TRBJ2-1
D gene: NA
CDR3 DNA: TGCAGCGTTCCTGTTAGCGGCACCTACAATGAGCAGTTCTTC
CDR3 protein: CSVPVSGTYNEQFF

clone size: NA
V gene: TRBV28
J gene: TRBJ2-7
D gene: NA
CDR3 DNA: TGTGCCAGCAGTTTCCAAGACAGGACCTACGAGCAGTACTTC
CDR3 protein: CASSFQDRTYEQYF

clone size: NA
V gene: TRBV27
J gene: TRBJ1-4
D gene: NA
CDR3 DNA: TGTGCCAGCAGTTTCCGGGGTTATGAAAAACTGTTTTTT
CDR3 protein: CASSFRGYEKLFF

clone size: NA
V gene: TRBV19
J gene: TRBJ2-3
D gene: NA
CDR3 DNA: TGTGCCAGTAGTATAGATAGAGATACGCAGTATTTT
CDR3 protein: CASSIDRDTQYF